Below, 26 T cell receptor beta chains from the same sample are listed, as sequenced in a study of blood T cell repertoires in COVID-19. The table came from immunoSEQ multiplex PCR; TCRdb's copy has only in-frame clones and leaves some out. In the table there are 400,000 to 450,000 clones, approximately 90% of which are singletons. The specimen was PBMCs or T cells enriched from blood (not recorded which). The receptor set was obtained from a man between 25 and 39 years old who had recovered from COVID-19.

Comment on this clone: Since a much larger clone is just one base distant, this may be a read error. The V call is TRBV30, the J call TRBJ2-6; tentative D call: TRBD2 (5 bases). The V gene's germline CDR1 is GTSNPN and CDR2 SVGIG (reference sequence). The length of the CDR3 is 13 residues. Trimming took 5 bases from V and 6 from J, leaving 11 bases between them. The CDR3 sequence: CAWAGSEANVLTF. The CDR3 bases are TGTGCCTGGGCGGGTAGTGAGGCCAACGTCCTGACTTTC.

V usage is TRBV10-1 and J usage is TRBJ2-7, with a possible D match to TRBD2 (6 bases). V gave up 4 bases and J gave up 0 bases, with 7 bases separating them. The germline gives CDR1 WNHNN, CDR2 SYGVQD (reference sequence). The CDR3 consists of 13 residues. This CDR3 reads CASSVEGSYEQYF. The CDR3 nucleotides are TGCGCCAGCAGTGTGGAGGGCTCCTACGAGCAGTACTTC.

The J gene is TRBJ1-1, the V gene TRBV4-2, with 11 positions matching TRBD1. V gave up 0 bases and J gave up 0 bases; unmatched junction bases: 6. Germline V gene data show CDR1 as LGHNA and CDR2 as YNFKEQ. This CDR3 spans 18 amino acids. In DNA, the CDR3 is TGTGCCAGCAGCCAAGATTATAGGACAGGGGGCCTGAACACTGAAGCTTTCTTT. Translated, it gives CASSQDYRTGGLNTEAFF.

This clone has more than one count but fewer than ten. The V gene is TRBV28, the J gene TRBJ1-5; D is uncertain. This CDR3 spans 13 amino acids. V lost 6 bases, J lost 3 bases, and 9 bases lay in between. The V gene's germline CDR1 is MDHEN and CDR2 SYDVKM. The CDR3 is CASRNSPNQPQHF. CDR3 nucleotides: TGTGCCAGCAGAAACAGCCCCAATCAGCCCCAGCATTTT.

The chain carries TRBV11-2 and TRBJ1-6; D is ambiguous. This CDR3 has 17 amino acids. Germline V lookup: CDR1 SGHAT, CDR2 FQNNGV. Trimming left V 6 bases short and J 0 bases short, with 15 bases between. The CDR3 spells CASSLGSVSSYNSPLHF. CDR3 bases: TGTGCCAGCAGTCTAGGCAGCGTGAGCTCCTATAATTCACCCCTCCACTTT.

This rearrangement joins TRBV3-1 (or the pseudogene TRBV3-2) to TRBJ1-5; D is perhaps TRBD1 (5 bases). V lost 5 bases to trimming and J lost 5 bases, with 10 bases between them. This CDR3 spans 13 amino acids. Germline V gene data show CDR1 as LGHDT and CDR2 as YNNKEL (reference sequence). The CDR3 loop is CASSAQGYQPQHF. The CDR3 coding sequence is TGTGCCAGCAGCGCGCAGGGTTATCAGCCCCAGCATTTT.

This sequence joins TRBV4-2 and TRBJ1-4, with 7 bases that match TRBD1. CDR1 and CDR2 (germline): LGHNA, YNFKEQ. This CDR3 is 14 amino acids long. The junction had 8 bases not matched to a gene; V was cut back by 7 bases and J by 6 bases. In DNA, the CDR3 is TGTGCCAGCACCGAGGACAGGCCCTATGAAAAACTGTTTTTT. It yields the protein CASTEDRPYEKLFF.

The table lists this clone with a count of one. The rearrangement joins TRBV29-1 to TRBJ2-7, with 10 bases matching TRBD1. The CDR3 sequence is 12 residues long. V lost 4 bases, J lost 3 bases, and 0 bases stayed unmatched. Germline CDR1 and CDR2: SQVTM and ANQGSEA. In nucleotides, the CDR3 is TGCAGCGTTGGGACAGGGGGCTACGAGCAGTACTTC. It yields the protein CSVGTGGYEQYF.

The genes are TRBV30 and TRBJ2-3, with TRBD2 matching over 10 bases. This CDR3 region has 13 residues. V gave up 8 bases and J gave up 5 bases; unmatched junction bases: 7. Germline CDR1 is GTSNPN and CDR2 is SVGIG (reference sequence). The CDR3 DNA is TGTGCCCAGTCTAGCGGGAGCTTAGATACGCAGTATTTT. This translates into CAQSSGSLDTQYF.

The chain combines TRBV28 with TRBJ1-1; possible D gene TRBD1, 6 bases. Deletions cut 5 bases from V and 6 bases from J, with 16 bases between. Germline assignment: CDR1 MDHEN and CDR2 SYDVKM. This CDR3 spans 14 amino acids. CDR3 residues: CASSLQTGRAEAFF. The CDR3 nucleotides read TGTGCCAGCAGTCTCCAGACAGGACGCGCTGAAGCTTTCTTT.

This clone was seen more than once but under ten times. The genes are TRBV28 and TRBJ1-2, with TRBD1 matching over 7 bases. The CDR3 has 15 amino acids. CDR1 is MDHEN, CDR2 SYDVKM, per germline. V shed 4 bases, J shed 4 bases, and the junction held 9 bases outside the gene matches. The CDR3: CASSSTRQGPYGYTF. The CDR3 region has the DNA TGTGCCAGCAGTTCAACTAGACAGGGTCCCTATGGCTACACCTTC.

The chain recombines TRBV30 with TRBJ2-2; possibly TRBD2 for D (6 bases). This CDR3 is built from 13 residues. Germline values: CDR1 GTSNPN, CDR2 SVGIG (reference sequence). V was pared by 8 bases and J by 2 bases, with 12 bases between. The chain's CDR3 is CAQAGINTGELFF. The CDR3, as DNA: TGTGCCCAAGCGGGTATTAACACCGGGGAGCTGTTTTTT.

This sequence joins TRBV4-1 and TRBJ2-5; D perhaps matches TRBD2 (5 bases). The germline V gene has CDR1 MGHRA and CDR2 YSYEKL. The ends were cut back, 3 bases at V and 2 bases at J, with 16 bases in the middle. CDR3 length: 16 residues. The CDR3 protein is CASSQRVAGVQETQYF. In DNA, the CDR3 is TGCGCCAGCAGCCAGCGGGTGGCGGGCGTACAAGAGACCCAGTACTTC.

The V gene is TRBV27, the J gene TRBJ1-1; 7 nucleotides agree with TRBD1. CDR3 size: 13 residues. The V and J ends lost 6 bases and 4 bases, in that order; junction bases with no gene match: 5. Germline loops: CDR1 MNHEY, CDR2 SMNVEV (reference sequence). CDR3 amino acids: CASRGGGGTEAFF. The CDR3, as DNA: TGTGCCAGCAGAGGGGGCGGAGGCACTGAAGCTTTCTTT.

This rearrangement joins TRBV12-3 or TRBV12-4 to TRBJ2-7; D is ambiguous. The length of the CDR3 is 13 residues. Trimming took off 6 bases at V and 3 bases at J, with 12 bases between the two ends. CDR3 coding DNA: TGTGCCAGCAGCCTTAACCTCGGCTACGAGCAGTACTTC. It translates to CASSLNLGYEQYF.

This rearrangement joins TRBV14 to TRBJ2-3; 8 nucleotides align to TRBD2. The CDR3 length is 13 residues. V shed 8 bases and J 2 bases; nucleotides not matched to a gene: 3. CDR1 SGHDN and CDR2 FVKESK come from the germline V gene. In DNA, the CDR3 is TGTGCCAGCCAGCGGGGGAACACAGATACGCAGTATTTT. The encoded protein is CASQRGNTDTQYF.

The CDR3 reads CSVWTSGNDEQFF. The CDR3 bases are TGCAGCGTGTGGACTAGCGGGAACGATGAGCAGTTCTTC. This sequence joins TRBV29-1 and TRBJ2-1; 12 bases are a match to TRBD2. V dropped 6 bases and J dropped 8; count of bases not matched to a gene: 5. Germline V gene data show CDR1 as SQVTM and CDR2 as ANQGSEA. This CDR3 comprises 13 residues.

This clone has only one observation. Other nucleotide sequences from this sample produce the same CDR3. The rearrangement links TRBV29-1 to TRBJ2-5; TRBD1 aligns across 8 bases. Losses at the gene ends were 4 bases for V and 4 bases for J; bases not matched to a gene: 5. The CDR3 extends over 13 amino acids. CDR1 SQVTM and CDR2 ANQGSEA come from the germline V gene. In DNA form, the CDR3 reads TGCAGCGTTGGAGGACAGGGTGGAGAGACCCAGTACTTC. Amino acid sequence: CSVGGQGGETQYF.

The CDR3 region has the DNA TGTGCCAGCAGGCAGTTGTTAGGGGGCGCCGTCACCGGGGAGCTGTTTTTT. Protein product: CASRQLLGGAVTGELFF. The chain is built from TRBV28 and TRBJ2-2; the match to TRBD1 covers 7 bases. V dropped 6 bases and J dropped 4; count of bases not matched to a gene: 14. CDR1 MDHEN and CDR2 SYDVKM come from the germline V gene. This CDR3 is 17 amino acids long.

In this sample, this clone turned up once. The rearrangement links TRBV12-3 or TRBV12-4 to TRBJ2-2; D ambiguous. Trimming left V 6 bases short and J 9 bases short, with 8 bases between. The CDR3 runs to 11 residues. The DNA for the CDR3 is TGTGCCAGCAGCTTCCGGTGGGAGCTGTTTTTT. Amino acid sequence: CASSFRWELFF.

The chain uses TRBV30 and TRBJ2-7; 7 bases agree with TRBD2. CDR1 and CDR2 from the germline V gene are GTSNPN and SVGIG (reference sequence). The trim removed 1 base at V and 0 bases at J, leaving 6 bases unmatched. The CDR3 length is 15 residues. CDR3 region: CAWSGSGMSSYEQYF. In DNA form, the CDR3 reads TGTGCCTGGAGTGGGAGCGGGATGAGCTCCTACGAGCAGTACTTC.

The V call is TRBV3-1 (or the pseudogene TRBV3-2), the J call TRBJ1-1, with D hard to call. CDR1 is LGHDT, CDR2 YNNKEL, per germline (reference sequence). This CDR3 has 17 amino acids. V gave up 3 bases and J gave up 0 bases, with 17 bases separating them. The CDR3 DNA is TGTGCCAGCAGCCACAGGTATAGTCGGGGAATGAACACTGAAGCTTTCTTT. This codes for CASSHRYSRGMNTEAFF.

V and J are TRBV27 and TRBJ2-1, with 7 bases lining up with TRBD1. Trimming removed 6 bases from V and 16 bases from J; junction bases left unmatched: 15. The CDR3 totals 13 residues. Germline loops: CDR1 MNHEY, CDR2 SMNVEV (reference sequence). The CDR3 DNA is TGTGCCAGCAGCCCCACAAGGGGGCGCCTTGATTTCTTC. As protein: CASSPTRGRLDFF.

The rearrangement links TRBV27 to TRBJ2-1, with a weak D call TRBD2 (5 bases). This CDR3 comprises 13 residues. Trimming cost V 5 bases and J 9 bases, with 14 bases left between them. The germline gives CDR1 MNHEY, CDR2 SMNVEV (reference sequence). This CDR3 is CASSPSGVGEQFF. In DNA, the CDR3 is TGTGCCAGCAGTCCCTCCGGGGTCGGTGAGCAGTTCTTC.

The CDR3 bases are TGTGCCAGCTCACCCGGACAGGGGAAAGATACGCAGTATTTT. Encoded protein: CASSPGQGKDTQYF. The V gene is TRBV18, the J gene TRBJ2-3; 9 nucleotides line up with TRBD1. The CDR3 has 14 amino acids. The germline gives CDR1 KGHSH, CDR2 LQKENI. Trimming removed 3 bases from V and 5 bases from J; junction bases left unmatched: 3.

The rearrangement joins TRBV29-1 to TRBJ1-1; no reliable D call. Germline V gives CDR1 SQVTM, CDR2 ANQGSEA. This CDR3 has 13 amino acids. Between the trimmed V and J ends, which lost 4 bases and 4 bases, there was a span of 13 bases. The CDR3 here is CSVAGNEITEAFF. CDR3 DNA: TGCAGCGTTGCGGGAAACGAGATCACTGAAGCTTTCTTT.